This T cell receptor beta chain was found in a study of blood T cell repertoires in COVID-19. TCRdb's copy holds only in-frame clones and misses some; the assay was immunoSEQ multiplex PCR. This table has around 140,000 clones, about 87% appearing once. Material for sequencing was peripheral blood. This TCR came from a man aged 45 to 65 with active COVID-19.

The chain's CDR3 is CSALPGHGSTEAFF. For the CDR3, the DNA is TGCAGCGCCCTACCGGGACATGGGAGCACTGAAGCTTTCTTT. The genes are TRBV29-1 and TRBJ1-1; possible D gene TRBD1, 6 bases. The germline V gene has CDR1 SQVTM and CDR2 ANQGSEA. This CDR3 is 14 amino acids long. V was trimmed by 7 bases and J by 4 bases, leaving 19 bases between them. The full variable domain, rest sourced from reference TRBV29-1 and TRBJ1-1, is SAVISQKPSRDICQRGTSLTIQCQVDSQVTMMFWYRQQPGQSLTLIATANQGSEATYESGFVIDKFPISRPNLTFSTLTVSNMSPEDSSIYLCSALPGHGSTEAFFGQGTRLTVV.